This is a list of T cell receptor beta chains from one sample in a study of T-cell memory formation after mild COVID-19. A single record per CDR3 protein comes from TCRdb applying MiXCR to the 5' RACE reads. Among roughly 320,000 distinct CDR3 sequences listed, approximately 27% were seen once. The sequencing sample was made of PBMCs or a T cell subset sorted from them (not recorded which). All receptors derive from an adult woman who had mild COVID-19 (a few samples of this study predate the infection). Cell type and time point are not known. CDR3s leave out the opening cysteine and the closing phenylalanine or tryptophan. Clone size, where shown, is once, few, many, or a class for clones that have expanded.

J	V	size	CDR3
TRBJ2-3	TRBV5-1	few	ASRPGTPLSDTQY
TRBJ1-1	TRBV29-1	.	SVVLGGGTEAF
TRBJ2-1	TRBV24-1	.	ATSAGDRAYNEQF
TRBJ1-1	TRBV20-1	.	SARVRMYTEAF
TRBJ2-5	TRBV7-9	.	ASSFLGISETQY
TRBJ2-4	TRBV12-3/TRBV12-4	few	ATRGRDENIQY
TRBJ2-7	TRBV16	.	ASSPRAGREPYEQY
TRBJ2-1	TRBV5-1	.	ASSLAYRTSGGENEQF
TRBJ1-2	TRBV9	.	ASSGRWGAAGYT
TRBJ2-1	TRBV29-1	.	SVENWKREIGGGEQF
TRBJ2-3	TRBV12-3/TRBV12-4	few	ASSGDQGSERTDTQY
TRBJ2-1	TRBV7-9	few	ASSTGTSGGLNEQF
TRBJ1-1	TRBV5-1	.	ASSLGTGGLTEAF
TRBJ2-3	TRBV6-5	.	ASSYALQGVLTDTQY
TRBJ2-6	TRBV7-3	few	ASSLGPEANVLT
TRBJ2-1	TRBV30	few	AWSARLALSSYNEQF
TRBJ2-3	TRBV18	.	ASSPGTFLGDTQY
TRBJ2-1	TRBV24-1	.	ATSDLRSGAGEQF
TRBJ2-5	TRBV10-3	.	AISDLAPSGETQY
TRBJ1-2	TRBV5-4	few	ASSLGAGDGYT
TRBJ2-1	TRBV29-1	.	SVEGPRVDEQF
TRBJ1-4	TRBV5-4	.	ASSLEDRRKLF
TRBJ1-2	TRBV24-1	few	ATSGDRDNYGYT
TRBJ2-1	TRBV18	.	ASSIRPASEQF
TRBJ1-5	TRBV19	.	ASNRDSHQPQH
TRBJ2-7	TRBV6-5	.	ASSYVPSGSSYEQY
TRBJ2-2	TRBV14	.	ASSRIQGYNTGELF
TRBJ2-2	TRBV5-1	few	ASSSIRDGYTGELF
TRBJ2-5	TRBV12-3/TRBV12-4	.	ASKPSGQGAGETQY
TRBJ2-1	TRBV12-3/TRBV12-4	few	ASSLRRSAIIYNEQF
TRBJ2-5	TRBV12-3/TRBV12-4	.	ASSPTSGRSQETQY
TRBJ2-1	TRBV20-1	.	SAREGRRSSEQF
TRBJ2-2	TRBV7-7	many	ASRTSGNTGELF
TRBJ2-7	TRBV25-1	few	ASSDLAGAYEQY
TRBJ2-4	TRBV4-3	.	ASSHVTSGRNIQY
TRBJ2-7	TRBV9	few	ASSVSSGGSYEQY
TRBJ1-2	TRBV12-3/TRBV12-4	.	ASSLGRYLGYGYT
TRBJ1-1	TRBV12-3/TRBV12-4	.	ASRNRVGTEAF
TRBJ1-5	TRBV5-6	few	ASSTGGNQPQH
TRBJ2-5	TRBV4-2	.	ASSQATSGGETQY
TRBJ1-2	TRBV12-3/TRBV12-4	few	ASSFWGQSDYGYT
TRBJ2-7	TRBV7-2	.	ASSLVAGLTYEQY
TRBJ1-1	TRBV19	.	ASSPGQGRRGTEAF
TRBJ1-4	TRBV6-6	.	ASSYSSGREKLF
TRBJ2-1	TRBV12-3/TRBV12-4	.	ASSFGRQNEQF
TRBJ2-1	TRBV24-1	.	ATSGRGKYNEQF
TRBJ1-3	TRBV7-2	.	ASSLDGQGWIGTGNTIY
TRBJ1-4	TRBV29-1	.	SVVGQDGEKLF
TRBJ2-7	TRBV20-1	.	SAGSGGIYEQY
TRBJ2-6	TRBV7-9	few	ASNTGSGANVLT
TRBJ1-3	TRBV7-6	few	ASSLRSIGNTIY
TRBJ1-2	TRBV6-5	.	ASTTVTANYGYT
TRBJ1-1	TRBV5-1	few	ASSGQGMNTEAF
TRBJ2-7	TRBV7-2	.	ASSLGASGLAVYEQY
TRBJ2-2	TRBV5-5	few	ASSRQPGREYTGELF
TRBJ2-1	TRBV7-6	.	ASRDYRGGEQF
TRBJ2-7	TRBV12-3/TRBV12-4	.	ASSGQDENEQY
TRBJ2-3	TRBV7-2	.	ASTFAGYTQY